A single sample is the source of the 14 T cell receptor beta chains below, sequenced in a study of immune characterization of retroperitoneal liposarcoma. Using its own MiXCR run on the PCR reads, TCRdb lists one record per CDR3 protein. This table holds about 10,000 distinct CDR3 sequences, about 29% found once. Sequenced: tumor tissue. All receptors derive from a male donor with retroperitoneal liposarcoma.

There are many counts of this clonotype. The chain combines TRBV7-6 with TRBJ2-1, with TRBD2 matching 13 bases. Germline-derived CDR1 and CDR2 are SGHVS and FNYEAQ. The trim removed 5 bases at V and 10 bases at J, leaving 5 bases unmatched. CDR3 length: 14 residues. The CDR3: CASSRTSGSYEQFF. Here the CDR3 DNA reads TGTGCCAGCAGCCGGACTAGCGGGAGCTACGAGCAGTTCTTC.

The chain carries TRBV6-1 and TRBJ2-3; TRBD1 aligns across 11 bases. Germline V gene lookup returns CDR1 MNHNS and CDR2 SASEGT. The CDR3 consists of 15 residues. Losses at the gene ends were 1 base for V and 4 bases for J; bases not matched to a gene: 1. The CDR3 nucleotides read TGTGCCAGCAGTGAAGGGACAGGGGGCGCAGATACGCAGTATTTT. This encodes CASSEGTGGADTQYF.

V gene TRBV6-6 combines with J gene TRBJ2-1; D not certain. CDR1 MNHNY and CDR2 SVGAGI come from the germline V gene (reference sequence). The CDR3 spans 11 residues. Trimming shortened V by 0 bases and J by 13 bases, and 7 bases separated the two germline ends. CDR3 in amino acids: CASSYSGIQFF. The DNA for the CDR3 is TGTGCCAGCAGTTACTCGGGCATTCAGTTCTTC.

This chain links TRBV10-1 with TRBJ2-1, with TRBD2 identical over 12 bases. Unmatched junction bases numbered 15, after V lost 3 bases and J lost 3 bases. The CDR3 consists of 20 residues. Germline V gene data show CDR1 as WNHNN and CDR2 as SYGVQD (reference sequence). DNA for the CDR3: TGCGCCAGCAGTGACTCCACCGGGACTAGCGGGCTTAATATCTACAATGAGCAGTTCTTC. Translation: CASSDSTGTSGLNIYNEQFF.

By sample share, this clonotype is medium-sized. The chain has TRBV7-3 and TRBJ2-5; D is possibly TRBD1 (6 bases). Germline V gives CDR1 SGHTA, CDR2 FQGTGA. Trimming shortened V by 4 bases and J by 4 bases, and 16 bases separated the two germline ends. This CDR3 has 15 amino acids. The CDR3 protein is CASSWLGQQGETQYF. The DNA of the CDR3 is TGTGCCAGCAGCTGGTTAGGTCAACAGGGAGAGACCCAGTACTTC.

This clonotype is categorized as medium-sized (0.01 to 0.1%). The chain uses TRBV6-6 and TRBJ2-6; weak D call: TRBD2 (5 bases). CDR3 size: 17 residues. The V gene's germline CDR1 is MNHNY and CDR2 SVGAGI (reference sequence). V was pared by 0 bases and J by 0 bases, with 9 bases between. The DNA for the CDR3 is TGTGCCAGCAGTTACTCGTTGGGGAGCTCTGGGGCCAACGTCCTGACTTTC. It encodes CASSYSLGSSGANVLTF.

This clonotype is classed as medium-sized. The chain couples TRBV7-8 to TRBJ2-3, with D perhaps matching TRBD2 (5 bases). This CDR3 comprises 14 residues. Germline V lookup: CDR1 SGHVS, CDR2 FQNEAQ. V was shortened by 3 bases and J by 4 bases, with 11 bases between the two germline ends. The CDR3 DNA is TGTGCCAGCAGCTTCGACTACGCTGCAGATACGCAGTATTTT. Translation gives CASSFDYAADTQYF.

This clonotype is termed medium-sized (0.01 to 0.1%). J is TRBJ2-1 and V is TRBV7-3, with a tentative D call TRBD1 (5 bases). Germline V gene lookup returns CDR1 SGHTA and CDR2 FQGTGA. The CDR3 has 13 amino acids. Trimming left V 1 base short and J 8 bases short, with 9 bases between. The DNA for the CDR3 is TGTGCCAGCAGCTTAATAGGGGCCGATGAGCAGTTCTTC. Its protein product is CASSLIGADEQFF.

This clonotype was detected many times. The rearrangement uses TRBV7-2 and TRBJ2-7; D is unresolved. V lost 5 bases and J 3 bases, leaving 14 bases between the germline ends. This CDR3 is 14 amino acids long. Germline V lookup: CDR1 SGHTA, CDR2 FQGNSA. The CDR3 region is CASSARTAGYEQYF. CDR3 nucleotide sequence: TGTGCCAGCAGCGCCCGAACGGCTGGCTACGAGCAGTACTTC.

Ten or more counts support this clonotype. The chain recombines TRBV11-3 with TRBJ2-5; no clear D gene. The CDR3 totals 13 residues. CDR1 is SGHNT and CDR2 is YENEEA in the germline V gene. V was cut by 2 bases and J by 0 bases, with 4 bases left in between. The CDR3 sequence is CASSLTYQETQYF. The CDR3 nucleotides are TGTGCCAGCAGCTTAACCTACCAAGAGACCCAGTACTTC.

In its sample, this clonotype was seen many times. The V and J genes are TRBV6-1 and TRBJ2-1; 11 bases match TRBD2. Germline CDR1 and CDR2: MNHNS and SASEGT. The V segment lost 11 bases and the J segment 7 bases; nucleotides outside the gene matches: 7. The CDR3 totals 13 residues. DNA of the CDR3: TGTGCCGGCCGACTAGCGGGAAGGAATGAGCAGTTCTTC. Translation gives CAGRLAGRNEQFF.

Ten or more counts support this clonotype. For the CDR3, the DNA is TGTGCCAGCAGCCCTAGCGGGGGATACAATGAGCAGTACTTC. This codes for CASSPSGGYNEQYF. The chain has TRBV12-3 or TRBV12-4 and TRBJ2-1; 10 positions agree with TRBD2. TRBJ2-7 matches the DNA end more closely, so the J call is doubtful. The CDR3 contains 14 residues.

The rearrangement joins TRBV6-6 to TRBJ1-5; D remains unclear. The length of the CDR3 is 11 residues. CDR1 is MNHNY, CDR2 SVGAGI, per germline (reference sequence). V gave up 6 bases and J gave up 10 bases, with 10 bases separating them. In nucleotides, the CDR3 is TGTGCCAGCAGCTCCACGGAACCCCAGCATTTT. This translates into CASSSTEPQHF.

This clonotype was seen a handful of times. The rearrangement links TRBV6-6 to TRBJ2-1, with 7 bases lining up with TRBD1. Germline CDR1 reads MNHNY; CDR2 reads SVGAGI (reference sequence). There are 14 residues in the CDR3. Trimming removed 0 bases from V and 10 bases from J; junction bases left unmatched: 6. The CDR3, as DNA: TGTGCCAGCAGTTACTCGAGACAGGGAATAGAGCAGTTCTTC. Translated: CASSYSRQGIEQFF.